In this sample, the clone carrying this T cell receptor beta chain turned up a few times. Its antigen is still unknown. Each of the donors was a healthy adult who was HIV-negative and had not had a recent acute infection or vaccination. A CD45RA-negative memory subset and a CD45RA+ naive subset were separated from the CD4+ cells. This CDR3 contains 17 residues. Per germline, CDR1 SGHAT and CDR2 FQNNGV. V shed 1 base and J 3 bases; nucleotides not matched to a gene: 9. The table came from immunoSEQ multiplex PCR; TCRdb's copy has only in-frame clones and leaves some out. The table has 2.5 million or so clones, more than 90% seen once. The data stem from a study of shared clonotypes between healthy human individuals. Findings and limits, study-wide: Researchers found naive subsets generally carried larger estimated richness than memory subsets. Limitation of the genetic and exposure-history diversity represented came from the few donors.

The material sequenced was naive CD4+ T cells sorted from blood. Subset noted: CD45RA+ positively selected. This TCR was sampled from a man aged 18 to 30 in good health. The chain has TRBV11-2 and TRBJ2-3, with 8 bases identical to TRBD1. The CDR3 nucleotides are TGTGCCAGCAGCTTAGGAGGGGTCGACAGGGGAACAGATACGCAGTATTTT. Translated, it gives CASSLGGVDRGTDTQYF.